Following are 6 T cell receptor beta chains from one sample sequenced in a study of OX40 agonist ivuxolimab in advanced cancers. Clones were read by immunoSEQ multiplex PCR, and TCRdb kept only the in-frame ones, dropping some. Among tens of thousands of clones, roughly 80% were seen once, and the ten largest hold about 1.7%. The sequencing here drew on CD4+ or CD8+ T cells sorted from blood, taken in a trial of the OX40 agonist ivuxolimab. The receptors derive from an adult with an advanced solid tumor such as melanoma, head and neck, liver or kidney cancer.

V usage is TRBV19 and J usage is TRBJ1-6, with D hard to call. V was cut by 6 bases and J by 7 bases, with 13 bases left in between. CDR3 size: 14 residues. CDR1 LNHDA and CDR2 SQIVND come from the germline V gene (reference sequence). CDR3 residues: CASRQRNGNSPLHF. The CDR3 coding sequence is TGTGCCAGTAGGCAAAGAAATGGGAATTCACCCCTCCACTTT.

The chain joins TRBV11-1 to TRBJ2-1, with D tentatively TRBD2 (5 bases). This CDR3 has 15 amino acids. V lost 3 bases to trimming and J lost 3 bases, with 12 bases between them. Germline loops: CDR1 SGHAT, CDR2 FQDESV (reference sequence). The CDR3: CASSLDARDYNEQFF. CDR3 nucleotide sequence: TGTGCCAGCAGCTTGGACGCCCGGGACTACAATGAGCAGTTCTTC.

The chain couples TRBV7-2 to TRBJ1-1; D remains ambiguous. The germline CDR1 and CDR2 sequences are SGHTA and FQGNSA. The V gene lost 8 bases and the J gene lost 4 bases, with 20 bases spanning the gap. The CDR3 covers 15 residues. The CDR3 loop reads CASAETVGSFTEAFF. The CDR3 DNA reads as TGTGCCAGCGCCGAGACCGTTGGGTCCTTCACTGAAGCTTTCTTT.

The chain is built from TRBV19 and TRBJ2-2, with a possible D match to TRBD2 (6 bases). With 4 bases removed from V and 7 bases from J, the gap between germline ends came to 13 bases. Germline CDR1 reads LNHDA; CDR2 reads SQIVND (reference sequence). The CDR3 runs to 14 residues. CDR3 sequence reads: CASSTTGGHGELFF. CDR3 bases: TGTGCCAGTAGTACTACCGGAGGGCACGGGGAGCTGTTTTTT.

The chain joins TRBV12-1 to TRBJ2-5; TRBD1, as called in the table, went unchecked against the DNA. TRBV12-1 is flagged as a pseudogene. The CDR3 is 18 amino acids. As DNA, the CDR3 is TGTGCCAGCAGCTCCCACTTTTTAGTCAGGGGTGGCCAAGAGACCCAGTACTTC. Its translation: CASSSHFLVRGGQETQYF.

The CDR3 DNA reads as TGCGCCAGCAGCCAAGAGGGTCCGGGGCTAGGTCCAACTAGCACAGATACGCAGTATTTT. This translates into CASSQEGPGLGPTSTDTQYF. The rearrangement links TRBV4-3 to TRBJ2-3, with D possibly being TRBD1 or TRBD2 (5 bases each). Per the germline V gene, CDR1 is LGHNA and CDR2 is YSLEER. CDR3 length equals 20 residues. V dropped 0 bases and J dropped 0 bases, with 22 bases sitting between them.